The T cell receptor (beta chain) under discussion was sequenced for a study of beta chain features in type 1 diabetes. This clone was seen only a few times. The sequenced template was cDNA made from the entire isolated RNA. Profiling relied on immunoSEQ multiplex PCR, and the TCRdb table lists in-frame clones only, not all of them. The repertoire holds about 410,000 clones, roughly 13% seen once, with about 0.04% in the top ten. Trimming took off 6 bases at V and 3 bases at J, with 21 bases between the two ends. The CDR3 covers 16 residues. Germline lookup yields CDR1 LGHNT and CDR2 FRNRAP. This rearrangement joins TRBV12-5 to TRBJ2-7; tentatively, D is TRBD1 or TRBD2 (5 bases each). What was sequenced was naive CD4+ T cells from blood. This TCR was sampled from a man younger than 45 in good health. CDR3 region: CASGPIYRAGSYEQYF. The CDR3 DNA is TGTGCTAGTGGCCCAATCTATCGGGCAGGGAGCTACGAGCAGTACTTC. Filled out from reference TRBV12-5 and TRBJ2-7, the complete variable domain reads DARVTQTPRHKVTEMGQEVTMRCQPILGHNTVFWYRQTMMQGLELLAYFRNRAPLDDSGMPKDRFSAEMPDATLATLKIQPSEPRDSAVYFCASGPIYRAGSYEQYFGPGTRLTVT.